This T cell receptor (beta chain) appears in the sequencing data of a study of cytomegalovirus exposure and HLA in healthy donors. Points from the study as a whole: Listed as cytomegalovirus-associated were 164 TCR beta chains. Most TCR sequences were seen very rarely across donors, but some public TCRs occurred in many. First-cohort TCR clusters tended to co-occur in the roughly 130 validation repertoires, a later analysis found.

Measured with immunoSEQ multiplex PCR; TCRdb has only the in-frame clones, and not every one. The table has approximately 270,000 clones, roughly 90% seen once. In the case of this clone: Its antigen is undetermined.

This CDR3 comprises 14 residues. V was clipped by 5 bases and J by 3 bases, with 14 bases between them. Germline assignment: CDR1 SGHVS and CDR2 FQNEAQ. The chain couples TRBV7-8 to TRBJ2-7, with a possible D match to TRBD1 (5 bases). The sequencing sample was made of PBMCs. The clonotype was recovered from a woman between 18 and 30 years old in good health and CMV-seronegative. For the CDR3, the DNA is TGTGCCAGCAGCCCGACAGTCGGGTTCTACGAGCAGTACGTC. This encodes CASSPTVGFYEQYV.